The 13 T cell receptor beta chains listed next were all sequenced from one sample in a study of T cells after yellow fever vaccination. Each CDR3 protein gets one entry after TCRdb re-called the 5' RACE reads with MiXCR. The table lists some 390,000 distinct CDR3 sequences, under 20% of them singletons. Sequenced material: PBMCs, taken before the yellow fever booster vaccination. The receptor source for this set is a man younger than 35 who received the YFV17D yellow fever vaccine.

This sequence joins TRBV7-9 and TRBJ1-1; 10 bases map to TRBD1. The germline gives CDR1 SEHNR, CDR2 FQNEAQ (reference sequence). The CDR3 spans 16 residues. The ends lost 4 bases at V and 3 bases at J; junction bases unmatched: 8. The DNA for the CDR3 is TGTGCCAGCAGCTCTGACAGGGGGCTGGAAGACACTGAAGCTTTCTTT. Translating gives CASSSDRGLEDTEAFF.

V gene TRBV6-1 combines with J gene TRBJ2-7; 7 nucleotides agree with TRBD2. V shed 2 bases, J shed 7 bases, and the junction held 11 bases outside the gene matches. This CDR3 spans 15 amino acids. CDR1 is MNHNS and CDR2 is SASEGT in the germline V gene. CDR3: CASSEPQGTTWEQYV. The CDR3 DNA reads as TGTGCCAGCAGTGAACCCCAAGGGACTACCTGGGAGCAGTACGTC.

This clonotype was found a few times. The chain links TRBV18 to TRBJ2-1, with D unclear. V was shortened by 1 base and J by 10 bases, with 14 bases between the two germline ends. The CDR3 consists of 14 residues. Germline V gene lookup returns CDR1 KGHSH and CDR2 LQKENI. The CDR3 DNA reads TGTGCCAGCTCACCACAGGAGACTGGCGCCGAGCAGTTCTTC. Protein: CASSPQETGAEQFF.

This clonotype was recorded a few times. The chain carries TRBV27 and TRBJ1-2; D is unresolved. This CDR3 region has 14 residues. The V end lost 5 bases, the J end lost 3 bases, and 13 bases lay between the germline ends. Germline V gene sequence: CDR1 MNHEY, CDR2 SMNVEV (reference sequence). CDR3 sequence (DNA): TGTGCCAGCAGTACCCTTGACGGATACTATGGCTACACCTTC. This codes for CASSTLDGYYGYTF.

The chain's CDR3 is CASREPRDEQFF. The CDR3 nucleotides read TGTGCCAGCAGGGAACCTCGGGATGAGCAGTTCTTC. J is TRBJ2-1 and V is TRBV7-9; D is unresolved. V shed 6 bases and J shed 8 bases, with 11 bases lying between them. This CDR3 spans 12 amino acids. CDR1 and CDR2 from the germline V gene are SEHNR and FQNEAQ (reference sequence).

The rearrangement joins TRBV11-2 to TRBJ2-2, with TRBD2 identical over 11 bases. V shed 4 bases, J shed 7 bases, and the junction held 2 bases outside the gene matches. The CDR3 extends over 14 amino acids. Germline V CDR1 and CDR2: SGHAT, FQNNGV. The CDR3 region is CASSSGLAVGELFF. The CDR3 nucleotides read TGTGCCAGCAGCTCGGGACTAGCGGTCGGGGAGCTGTTTTTT.

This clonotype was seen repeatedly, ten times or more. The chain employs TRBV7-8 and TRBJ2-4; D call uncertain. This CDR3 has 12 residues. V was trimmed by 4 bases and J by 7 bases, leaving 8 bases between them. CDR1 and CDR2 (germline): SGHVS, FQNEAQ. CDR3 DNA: TGTGCCAGCAGCTCCGGACGGAACATTCAGTACTTC. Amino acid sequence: CASSSGRNIQYF. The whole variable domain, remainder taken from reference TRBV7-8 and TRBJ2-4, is GAGVSQSPRYKVAKRGQDVALRCDPISGHVSLFWYQQALGQGPEFLTYFQNEAQLDKSGLPSDRFFAERPEGSVSTLKIQRTQQEDSAVYLCASSSGRNIQYFGAGTRLSVL.

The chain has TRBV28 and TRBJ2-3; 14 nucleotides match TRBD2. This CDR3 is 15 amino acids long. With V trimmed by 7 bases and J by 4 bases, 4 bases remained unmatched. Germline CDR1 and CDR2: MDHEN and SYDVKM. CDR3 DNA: TGTGCCAGCAAGGGACTAGCGGGGGTAGCAGATACGCAGTATTTT. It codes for CASKGLAGVADTQYF.

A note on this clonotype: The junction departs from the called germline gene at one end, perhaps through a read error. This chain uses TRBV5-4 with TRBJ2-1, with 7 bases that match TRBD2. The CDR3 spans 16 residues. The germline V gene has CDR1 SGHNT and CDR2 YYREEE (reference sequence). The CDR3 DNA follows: TGTGCCAGCAGCAGTAAGGGGAGGGCCCCCTACACTGAGCAGTTCTTC. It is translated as CASSSKGRAPYTEQFF.

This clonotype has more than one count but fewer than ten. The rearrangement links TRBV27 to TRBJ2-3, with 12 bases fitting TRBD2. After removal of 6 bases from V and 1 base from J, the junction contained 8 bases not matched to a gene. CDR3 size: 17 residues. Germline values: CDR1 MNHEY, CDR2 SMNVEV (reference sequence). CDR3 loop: CASRILAGGHGTDTQYF. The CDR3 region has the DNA TGTGCCAGCAGGATCCTAGCGGGGGGGCACGGCACAGATACGCAGTATTTT.

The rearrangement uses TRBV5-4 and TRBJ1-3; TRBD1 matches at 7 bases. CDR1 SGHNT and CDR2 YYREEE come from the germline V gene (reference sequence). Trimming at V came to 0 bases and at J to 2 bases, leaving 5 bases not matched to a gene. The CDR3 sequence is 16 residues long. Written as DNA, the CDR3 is TGTGCCAGCAGCTTGGCCGGCGACAGGGCTGGAAACACCATATATTTT. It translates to CASSLAGDRAGNTIYF. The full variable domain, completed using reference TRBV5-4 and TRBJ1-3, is ETGVTQSPTHLIKTRGQQVTLRCSSQSGHNTVSWYQQALGQGPQFIFQYYREEENGRGNFPPRFSGLQFPNYSSELNVNALELDDSALYLCASSLAGDRAGNTIYFGEGSWLTVV.

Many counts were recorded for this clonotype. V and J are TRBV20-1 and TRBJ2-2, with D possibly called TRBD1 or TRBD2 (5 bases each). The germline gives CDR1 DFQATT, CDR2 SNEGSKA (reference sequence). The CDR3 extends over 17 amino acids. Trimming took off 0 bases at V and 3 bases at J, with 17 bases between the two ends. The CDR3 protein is CSARDGSRDLYTGELFF. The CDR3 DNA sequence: TGCAGTGCTAGAGATGGGTCCCGGGACCTTTACACCGGGGAGCTGTTTTTT.

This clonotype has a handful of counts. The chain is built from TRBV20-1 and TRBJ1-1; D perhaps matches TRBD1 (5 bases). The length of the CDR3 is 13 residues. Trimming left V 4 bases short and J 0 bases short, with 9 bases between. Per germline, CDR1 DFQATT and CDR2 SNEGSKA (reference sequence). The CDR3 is CSAKQDLNTEAFF. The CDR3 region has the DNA TGCAGTGCTAAACAGGACCTGAACACTGAAGCTTTCTTT.